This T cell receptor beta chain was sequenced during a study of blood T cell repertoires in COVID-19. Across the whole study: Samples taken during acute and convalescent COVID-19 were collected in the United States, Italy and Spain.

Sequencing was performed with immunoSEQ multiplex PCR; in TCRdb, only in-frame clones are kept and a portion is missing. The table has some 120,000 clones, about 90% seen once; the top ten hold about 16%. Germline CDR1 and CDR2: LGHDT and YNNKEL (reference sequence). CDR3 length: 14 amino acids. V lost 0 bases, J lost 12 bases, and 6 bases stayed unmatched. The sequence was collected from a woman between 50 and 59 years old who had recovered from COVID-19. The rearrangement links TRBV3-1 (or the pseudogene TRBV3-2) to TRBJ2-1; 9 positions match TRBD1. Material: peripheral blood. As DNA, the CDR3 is TGTGCCAGCAGCCAAGAAGGGGGACAGGGTGGGCAGTTCTTC. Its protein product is CASSQEGGQGGQFF.